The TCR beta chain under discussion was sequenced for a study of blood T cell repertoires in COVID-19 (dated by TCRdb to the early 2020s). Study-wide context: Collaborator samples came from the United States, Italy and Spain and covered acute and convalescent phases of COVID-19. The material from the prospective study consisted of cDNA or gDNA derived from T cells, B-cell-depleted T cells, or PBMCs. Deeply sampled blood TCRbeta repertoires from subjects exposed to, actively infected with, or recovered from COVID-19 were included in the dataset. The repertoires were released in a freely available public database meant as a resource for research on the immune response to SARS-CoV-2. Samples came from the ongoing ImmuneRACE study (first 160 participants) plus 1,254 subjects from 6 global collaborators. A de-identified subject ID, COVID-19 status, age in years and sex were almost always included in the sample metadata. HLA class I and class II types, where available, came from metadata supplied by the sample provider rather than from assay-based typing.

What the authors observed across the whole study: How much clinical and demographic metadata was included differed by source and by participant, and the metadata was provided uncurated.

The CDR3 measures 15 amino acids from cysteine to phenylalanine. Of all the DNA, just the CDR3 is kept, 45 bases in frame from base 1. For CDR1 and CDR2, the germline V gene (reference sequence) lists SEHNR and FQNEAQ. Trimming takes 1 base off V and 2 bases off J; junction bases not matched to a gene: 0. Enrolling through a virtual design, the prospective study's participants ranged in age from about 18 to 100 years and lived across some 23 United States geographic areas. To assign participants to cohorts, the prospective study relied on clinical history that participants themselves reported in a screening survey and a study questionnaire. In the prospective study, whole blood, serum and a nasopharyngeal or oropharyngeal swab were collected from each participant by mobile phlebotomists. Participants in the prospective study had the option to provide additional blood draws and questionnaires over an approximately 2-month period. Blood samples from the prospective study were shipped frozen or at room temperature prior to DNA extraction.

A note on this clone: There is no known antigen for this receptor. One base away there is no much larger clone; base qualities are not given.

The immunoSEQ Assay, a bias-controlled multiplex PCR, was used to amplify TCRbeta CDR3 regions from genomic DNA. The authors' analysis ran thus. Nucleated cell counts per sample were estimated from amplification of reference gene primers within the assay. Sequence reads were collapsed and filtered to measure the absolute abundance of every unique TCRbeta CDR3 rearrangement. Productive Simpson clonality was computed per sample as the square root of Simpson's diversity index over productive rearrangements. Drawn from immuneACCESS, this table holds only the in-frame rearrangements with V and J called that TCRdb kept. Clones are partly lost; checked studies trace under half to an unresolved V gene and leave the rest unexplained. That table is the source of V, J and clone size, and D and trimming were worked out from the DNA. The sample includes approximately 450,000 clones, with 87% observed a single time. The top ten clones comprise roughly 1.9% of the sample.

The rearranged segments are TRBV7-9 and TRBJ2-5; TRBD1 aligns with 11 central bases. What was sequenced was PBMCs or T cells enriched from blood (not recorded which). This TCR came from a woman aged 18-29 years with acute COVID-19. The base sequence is TGTGCCAGCAGCTTAGGGGACAGGGGGCAAGAGACCCAGTACTTC. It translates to CASSLGDRGQETQYF.